Below are 5 T cell receptor beta chains sequenced from a single sample in a study of blood T cell repertoires in COVID-19 (TCRdb year 2020). Libraries were constructed by the immunoSEQ multiplex PCR assay. What TCRdb holds here is the immuneACCESS table cut down to in-frame rearrangements. Part of the clones is not present; checked against another copy, under half of the missing clones reflect an unresolved V gene, and the others are unexplained. Recorded for this sample are under 250,000 clones; more than 80% of them occurred a single time. The ten largest make up around 5.5% of the sample. Sequenced input: peripheral blood. These TCRs come from a human donor in a cohort sampled during active COVID-19.

The V and J genes are TRBV3-1 (or the pseudogene TRBV3-2) and TRBJ2-7; TRBD2 matches 15 bases. This CDR3 is built from 18 residues. The germline gives CDR1 LGHDT, CDR2 YNNKEL (reference sequence). V was clipped by 4 bases and J by 2 bases; unmatched bases: 9. The CDR3 sequence is CASSLSGLAGGETYEQYF. CDR3 nucleotide sequence: TGTGCCAGCAGCCTCTCCGGACTAGCGGGGGGGGAAACCTACGAGCAGTACTTC.

The table lists this clone with a few counts. The chain combines TRBV28 with TRBJ1-2; D call uncertain. This CDR3 has 19 residues. Germline CDR1 MDHEN, CDR2 SYDVKM. V lost 2 bases, J lost 6 bases, and 28 bases lay in between. Here the CDR3 reads CASSLVRHVETLEENGYTF. The CDR3 nucleotides read TGTGCCAGCAGTTTAGTTCGGCATGTCGAAACCCTGGAGGAAAATGGCTACACCTTC.

A remark on this clone: This sample also contains other DNA sequences that code for the same CDR3. The rearrangement links TRBV18 to TRBJ1-1; 10 bases are shared with TRBD1. This CDR3 has 14 residues. V trimming: 3 bases; J trimming: 3 bases; junction bases outside the gene matches: 1. The germline gives CDR1 KGHSH, CDR2 LQKENI. The CDR3 nucleotides are TGTGCCAGCTCACCCGGGACAGGGGACACTGAAGCTTTCTTT. Translated, it gives CASSPGTGDTEAFF.

The chain recombines TRBV3-1 (or the pseudogene TRBV3-2) with TRBJ1-2; 7 nucleotides line up with TRBD1. Germline CDR1 is LGHDT and CDR2 is YNNKEL (reference sequence). The junction had 5 bases not matched to a gene; V was cut back by 0 bases and J by 4 bases. This CDR3 contains 15 residues. CDR3 in DNA: TGTGCCAGCAGCCAAGATAGGGGGCTCGGCTATGGCTACACCTTC. Its translation is CASSQDRGLGYGYTF.

The V and J genes are TRBV7-2 and TRBJ2-1; D is possibly TRBD2 (6 bases). Germline lookup yields CDR1 SGHTA and CDR2 FQGNSA. V was pared by 1 base and J by 7 bases, with 11 bases between. The CDR3 covers 14 residues. The CDR3 DNA reads as TGTGCCAGCAGCTTAGATAAGGGGAGGAATGAGCAGTTCTTC. Its translation is CASSLDKGRNEQFF.